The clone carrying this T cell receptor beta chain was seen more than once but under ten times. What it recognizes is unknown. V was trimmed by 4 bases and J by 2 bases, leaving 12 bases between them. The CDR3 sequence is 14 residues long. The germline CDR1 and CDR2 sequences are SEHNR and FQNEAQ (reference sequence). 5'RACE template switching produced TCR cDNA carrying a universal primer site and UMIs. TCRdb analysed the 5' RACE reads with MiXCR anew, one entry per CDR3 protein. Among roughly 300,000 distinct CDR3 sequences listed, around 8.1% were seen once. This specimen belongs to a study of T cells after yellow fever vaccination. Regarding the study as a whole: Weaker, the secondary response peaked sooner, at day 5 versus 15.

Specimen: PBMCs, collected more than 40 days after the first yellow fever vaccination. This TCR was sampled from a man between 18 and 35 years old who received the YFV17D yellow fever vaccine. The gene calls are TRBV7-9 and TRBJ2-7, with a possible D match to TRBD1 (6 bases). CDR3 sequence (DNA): TGTGCCAGCAGCTCCTTACAGGGAACCTACGAGCAGTACGTC. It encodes CASSSLQGTYEQYV.